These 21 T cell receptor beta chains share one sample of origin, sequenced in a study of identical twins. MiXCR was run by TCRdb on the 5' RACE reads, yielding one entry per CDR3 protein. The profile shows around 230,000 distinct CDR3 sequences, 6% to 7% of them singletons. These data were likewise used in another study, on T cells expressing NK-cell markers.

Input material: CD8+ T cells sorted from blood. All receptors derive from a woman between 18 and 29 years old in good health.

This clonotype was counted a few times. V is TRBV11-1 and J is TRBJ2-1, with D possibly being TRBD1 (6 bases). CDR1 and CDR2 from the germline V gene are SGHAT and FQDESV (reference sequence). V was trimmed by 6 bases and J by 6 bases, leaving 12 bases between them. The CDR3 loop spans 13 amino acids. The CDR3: CASREQGGNEQFF. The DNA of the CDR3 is TGTGCCAGCAGAGAACAGGGTGGCAATGAGCAGTTCTTC. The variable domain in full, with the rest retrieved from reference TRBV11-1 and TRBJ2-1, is EAEVAQSPRYKITEKSQAVAFWCDPISGHATLYWYRQILGQGPELLVQFQDESVVDDSQLPKDRFSAERLKGVDSTLKIQPAELGDSAMYLCASREQGGNEQFFGPGTRLTVL.

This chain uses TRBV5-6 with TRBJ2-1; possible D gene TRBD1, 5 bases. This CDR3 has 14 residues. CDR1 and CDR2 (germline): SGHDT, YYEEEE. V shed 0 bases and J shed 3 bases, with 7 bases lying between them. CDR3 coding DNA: TGTGCCAGCAGCTTGGCCGGACACTACAATGAGCAGTTCTTC. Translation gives CASSLAGHYNEQFF.

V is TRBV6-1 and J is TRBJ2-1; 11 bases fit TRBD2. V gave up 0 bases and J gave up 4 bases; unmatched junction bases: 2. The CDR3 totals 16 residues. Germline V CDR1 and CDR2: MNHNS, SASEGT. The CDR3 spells CASSEARLAGYNEQFF. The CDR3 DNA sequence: TGTGCCAGCAGTGAAGCGAGACTAGCGGGGTACAATGAGCAGTTCTTC.

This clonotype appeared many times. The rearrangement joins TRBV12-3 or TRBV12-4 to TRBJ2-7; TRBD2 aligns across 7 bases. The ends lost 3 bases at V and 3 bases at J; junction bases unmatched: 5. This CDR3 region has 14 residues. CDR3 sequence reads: CASSFGLADYEQYF. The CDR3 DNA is TGTGCCAGCAGTTTTGGGCTAGCGGACTACGAGCAGTACTTC.

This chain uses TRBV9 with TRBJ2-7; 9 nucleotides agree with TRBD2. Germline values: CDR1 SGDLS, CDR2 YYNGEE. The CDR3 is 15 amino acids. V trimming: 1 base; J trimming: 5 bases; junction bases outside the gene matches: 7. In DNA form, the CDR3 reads TGTGCCAGCAGCGTACGCGGGAGGGCCGAAGACGAGCAGTACTTC. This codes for CASSVRGRAEDEQYF.

CDR3 residues: CASSPSLSGTGYEQYF. Written as DNA, the CDR3 is TGTGCCAGCAGTCCCAGTCTCTCGGGGACGGGCTACGAGCAGTACTTC. This chain links TRBV12-3 or TRBV12-4 with TRBJ2-7; TRBD1 or TRBD2 may be the D gene (5 bases each). The V gene lost 5 bases and the J gene lost 3 bases, with 20 bases spanning the gap. The CDR3 sequence is 16 residues long.

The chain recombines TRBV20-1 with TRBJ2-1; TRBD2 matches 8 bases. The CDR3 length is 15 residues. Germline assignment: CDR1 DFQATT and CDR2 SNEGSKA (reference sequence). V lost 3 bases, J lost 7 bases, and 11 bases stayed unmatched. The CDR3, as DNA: TGCAGTGCTAGGGGGCGGGGGGCGGCGTGGAATGAGCAGTTCTTC. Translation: CSARGRGAAWNEQFF.

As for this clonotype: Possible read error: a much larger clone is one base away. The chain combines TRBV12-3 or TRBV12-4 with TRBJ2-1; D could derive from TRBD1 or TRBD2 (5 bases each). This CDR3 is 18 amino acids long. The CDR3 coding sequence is TGTGTCAGCAGTTTAAGAATTGGTGGGACGGGTCCCTACAATGAGCAGTTCTTC. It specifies CVSSLRIGGTGPYNEQFF.

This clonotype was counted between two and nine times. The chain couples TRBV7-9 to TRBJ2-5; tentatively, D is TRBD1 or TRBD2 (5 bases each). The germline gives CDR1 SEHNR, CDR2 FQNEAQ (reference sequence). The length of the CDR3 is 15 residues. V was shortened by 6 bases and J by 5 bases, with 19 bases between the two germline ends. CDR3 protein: CASSYLRTPGETQYF. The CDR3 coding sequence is TGTGCCAGCAGTTACCTTCGGACTCCAGGGGAGACCCAGTACTTC.

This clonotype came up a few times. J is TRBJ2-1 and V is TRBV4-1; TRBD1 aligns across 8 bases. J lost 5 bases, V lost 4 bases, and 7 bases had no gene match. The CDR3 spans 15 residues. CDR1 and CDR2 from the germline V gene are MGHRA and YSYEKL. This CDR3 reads CASSRDRSRDNEQFF. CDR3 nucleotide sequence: TGCGCCAGCAGCCGGGACAGGTCCCGAGACAATGAGCAGTTCTTC.

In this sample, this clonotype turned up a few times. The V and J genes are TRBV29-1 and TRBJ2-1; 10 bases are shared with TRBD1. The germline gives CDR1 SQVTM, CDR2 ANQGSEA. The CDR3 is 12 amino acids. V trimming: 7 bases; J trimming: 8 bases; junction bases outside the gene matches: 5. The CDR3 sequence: CSGDRGRDEQFF. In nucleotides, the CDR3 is TGCAGCGGGGACAGGGGACGGGATGAGCAGTTCTTC.

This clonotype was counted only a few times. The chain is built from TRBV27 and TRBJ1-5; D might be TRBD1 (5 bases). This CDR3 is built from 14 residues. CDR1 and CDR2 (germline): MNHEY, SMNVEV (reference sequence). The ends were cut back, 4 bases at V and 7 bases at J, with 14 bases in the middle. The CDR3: CASSSQGRGQPQHF. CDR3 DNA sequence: TGTGCCAGCAGTTCCCAGGGTAGAGGCCAGCCCCAGCATTTT.

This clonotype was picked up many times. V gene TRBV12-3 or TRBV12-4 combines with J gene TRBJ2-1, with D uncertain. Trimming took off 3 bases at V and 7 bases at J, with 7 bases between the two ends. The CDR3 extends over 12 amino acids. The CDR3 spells CASSLEMNEQFF. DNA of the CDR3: TGTGCCAGCAGTTTGGAGATGAATGAGCAGTTCTTC.

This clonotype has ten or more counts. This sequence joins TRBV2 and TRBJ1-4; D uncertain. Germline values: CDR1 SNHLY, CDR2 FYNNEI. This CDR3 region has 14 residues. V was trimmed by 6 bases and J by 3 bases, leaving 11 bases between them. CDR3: CASRKTNSNEKLFF. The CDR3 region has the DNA TGTGCCAGCAGGAAGACAAATTCTAATGAAAAACTGTTTTTT.

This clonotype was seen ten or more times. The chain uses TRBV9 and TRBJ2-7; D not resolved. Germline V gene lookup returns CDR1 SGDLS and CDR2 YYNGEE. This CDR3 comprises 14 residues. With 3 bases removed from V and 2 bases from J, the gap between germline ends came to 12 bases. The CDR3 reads CASSAPDGAYEQYF. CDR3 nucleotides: TGTGCCAGCAGCGCCCCGGATGGAGCCTACGAGCAGTACTTC. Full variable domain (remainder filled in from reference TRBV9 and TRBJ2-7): DSGVTQTPKHLITATGQRVTLRCSPRSGDLSVYWYQQSLDQGLQFLIQYYNGEERAKGNILERFSAQQFPDLHSELNLSSLELGDSALYFCASSAPDGAYEQYFGPGTRLTVT.

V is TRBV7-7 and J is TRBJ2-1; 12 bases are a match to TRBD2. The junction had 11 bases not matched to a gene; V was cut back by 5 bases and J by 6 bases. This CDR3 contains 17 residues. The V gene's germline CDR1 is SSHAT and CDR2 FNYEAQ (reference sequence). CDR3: CASSPRFGLAGFNEQFF. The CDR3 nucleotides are TGTGCCAGCAGCCCAAGATTCGGACTAGCGGGATTCAATGAGCAGTTCTTC.

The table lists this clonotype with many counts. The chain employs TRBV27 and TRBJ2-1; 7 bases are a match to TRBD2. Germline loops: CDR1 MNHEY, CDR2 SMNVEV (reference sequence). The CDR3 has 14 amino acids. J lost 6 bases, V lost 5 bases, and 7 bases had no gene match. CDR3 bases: TGTGCCAGCAGTCCGGGGGGACCAATCAATGAGCAGTTCTTC. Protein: CASSPGGPINEQFF.

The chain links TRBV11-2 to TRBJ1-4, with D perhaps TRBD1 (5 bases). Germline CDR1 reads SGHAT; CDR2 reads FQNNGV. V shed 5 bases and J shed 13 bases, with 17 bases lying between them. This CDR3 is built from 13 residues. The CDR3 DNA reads TGTGCCAGCAGCGAGCCCCGGACAAGGCGACTGTTTTTT. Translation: CASSEPRTRRLFF.

DNA for the CDR3: TGTGCCAGTAGTATCCCTCCTCAGGGTATCTTAGCCAAAAACATTCAGTACTTC. This encodes CASSIPPQGILAKNIQYF. The V and J genes are TRBV19 and TRBJ2-4; D is perhaps TRBD1 (5 bases). CDR3 length: 18 amino acids. The germline V gene encodes CDR1 LNHDA and CDR2 SQIVND (reference sequence). V lost 3 bases, J lost 0 bases, and 18 bases lay in between.

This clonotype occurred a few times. CDR3 sequence: CSAHIRDSNQPQHF. CDR3 DNA: TGCAGTGCCCACATTAGGGATAGCAATCAGCCCCAGCATTTT. The chain is built from TRBV20-1 and TRBJ1-5, with D uncertain. Germline CDR1 reads DFQATT; CDR2 reads SNEGSKA (reference sequence). V was clipped by 6 bases and J by 0 bases, with 12 bases between them. CDR3 length: 14 residues.

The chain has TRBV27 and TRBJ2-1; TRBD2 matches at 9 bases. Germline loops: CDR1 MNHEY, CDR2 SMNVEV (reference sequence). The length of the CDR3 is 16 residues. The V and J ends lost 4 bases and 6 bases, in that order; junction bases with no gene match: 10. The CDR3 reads CASSSSGGRGINEQFF. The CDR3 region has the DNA TGTGCCAGCAGTTCGTCTGGCGGGAGGGGAATCAATGAGCAGTTCTTC.